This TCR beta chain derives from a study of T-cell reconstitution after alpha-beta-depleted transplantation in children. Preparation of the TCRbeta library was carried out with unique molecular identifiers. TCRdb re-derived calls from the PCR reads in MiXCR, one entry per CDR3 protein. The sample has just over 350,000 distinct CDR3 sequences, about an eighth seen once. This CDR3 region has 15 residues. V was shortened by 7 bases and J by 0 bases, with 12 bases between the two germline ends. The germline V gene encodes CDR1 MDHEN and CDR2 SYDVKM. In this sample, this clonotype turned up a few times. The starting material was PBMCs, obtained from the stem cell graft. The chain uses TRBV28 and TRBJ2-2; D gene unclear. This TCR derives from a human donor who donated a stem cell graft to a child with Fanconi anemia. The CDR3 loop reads CASNPLPSNTGELFF. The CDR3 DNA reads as TGTGCCAGCAATCCCCTCCCCTCGAACACCGGGGAGCTGTTTTTT.